This T cell receptor beta chain was sequenced during a study of shared clonotypes between healthy human individuals. Turning to the study itself: Samples came from a couple of female and a few male donors aged 18 to 49. Study-wide findings and caveats: Measured sharing among donors was expected to vary with sequencing depth.

In its sample, this clone was seen a few times. Antigen unknown. Profiling relied on immunoSEQ multiplex PCR, and the TCRdb table lists in-frame clones only, not all of them. The profile covers 300,000 to 400,000 clones, with around 72% appearing a single time and 9% to 12% taken by the ten largest. With V trimmed by 7 bases and J by 6 bases, 12 bases remained unmatched. The germline V gene encodes CDR1 MNHEY and CDR2 SVGAGI. The CDR3 extends over 15 amino acids. The sequence derives from a young man in good health. Sequencing was performed on memory CD4+ T cells sorted from blood. Noted subset: CD45RA-negative fraction. The chain links TRBV6-5 to TRBJ2-1; 7 positions match TRBD1. The CDR3 protein is CASKSTGPLGNEQFF. The DNA of the CDR3 is TGTGCCAGCAAATCGACAGGGCCTTTGGGCAATGAGCAGTTCTTC.